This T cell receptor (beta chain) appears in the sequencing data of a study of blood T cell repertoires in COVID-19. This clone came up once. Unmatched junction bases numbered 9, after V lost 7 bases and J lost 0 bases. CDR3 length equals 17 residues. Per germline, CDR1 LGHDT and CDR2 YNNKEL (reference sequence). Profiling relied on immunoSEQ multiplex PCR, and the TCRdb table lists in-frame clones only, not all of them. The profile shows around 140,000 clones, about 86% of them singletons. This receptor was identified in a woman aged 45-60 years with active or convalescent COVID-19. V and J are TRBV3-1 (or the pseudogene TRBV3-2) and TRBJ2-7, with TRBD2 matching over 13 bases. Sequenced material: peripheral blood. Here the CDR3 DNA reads TGTGCCAGCACGAGAGGGACTAGCGGGAAAAGCTCCTACGAGCAGTACTTC. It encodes CASTRGTSGKSSYEQYF.